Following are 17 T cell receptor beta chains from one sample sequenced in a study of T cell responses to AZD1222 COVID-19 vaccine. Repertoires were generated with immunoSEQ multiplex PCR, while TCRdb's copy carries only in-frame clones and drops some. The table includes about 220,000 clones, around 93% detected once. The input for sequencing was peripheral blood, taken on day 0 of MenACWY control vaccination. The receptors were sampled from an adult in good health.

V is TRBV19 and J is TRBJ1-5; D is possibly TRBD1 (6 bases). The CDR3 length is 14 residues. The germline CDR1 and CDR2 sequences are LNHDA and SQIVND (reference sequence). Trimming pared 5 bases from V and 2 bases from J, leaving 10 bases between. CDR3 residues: CASSVRQGNQPQHF. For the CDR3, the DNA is TGTGCCAGTAGTGTTCGACAGGGCAATCAGCCCCAGCATTTT. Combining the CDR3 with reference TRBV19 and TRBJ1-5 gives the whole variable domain DGGITQSPKYLFRKEGQNVTLSCEQNLNHDAMYWYRQDPGQGLRLIYYSQIVNDFQKGDIAEGYSVSREKKESFPLTVTSAQKNPTAFYLCASSVRQGNQPQHFGDGTRLSIL.

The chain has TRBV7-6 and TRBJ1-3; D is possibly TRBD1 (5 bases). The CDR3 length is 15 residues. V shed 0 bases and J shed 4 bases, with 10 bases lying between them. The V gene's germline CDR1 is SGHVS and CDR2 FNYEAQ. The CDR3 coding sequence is TGTGCCAGCAGCTTAGCTGGGACCGGAGGAAACACCATATATTTT. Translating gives CASSLAGTGGNTIYF.

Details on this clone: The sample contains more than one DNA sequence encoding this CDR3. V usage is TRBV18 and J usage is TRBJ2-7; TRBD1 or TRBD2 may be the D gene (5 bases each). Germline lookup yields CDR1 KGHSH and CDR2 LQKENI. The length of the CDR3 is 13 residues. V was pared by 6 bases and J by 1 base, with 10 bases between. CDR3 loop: CASSPGQSYEQYF. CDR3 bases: TGTGCCAGCTCCCCGGGGCAATCCTACGAGCAGTACTTC.

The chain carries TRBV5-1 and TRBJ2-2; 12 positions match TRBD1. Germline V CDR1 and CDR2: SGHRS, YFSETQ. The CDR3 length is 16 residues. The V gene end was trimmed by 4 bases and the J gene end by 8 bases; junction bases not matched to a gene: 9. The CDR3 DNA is TGCGCCAGCAGCCCCGGGGGACAGGGGGCCTCAGGGGAGCTGTTTTTT. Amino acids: CASSPGGQGASGELFF.

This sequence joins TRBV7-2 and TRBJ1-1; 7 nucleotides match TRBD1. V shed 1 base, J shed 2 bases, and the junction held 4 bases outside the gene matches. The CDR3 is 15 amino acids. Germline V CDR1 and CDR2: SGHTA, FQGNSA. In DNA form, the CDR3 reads TGTGCCAGCAGCTTAGGGGGACAGCCAAACACTGAAGCTTTCTTT. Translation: CASSLGGQPNTEAFF.

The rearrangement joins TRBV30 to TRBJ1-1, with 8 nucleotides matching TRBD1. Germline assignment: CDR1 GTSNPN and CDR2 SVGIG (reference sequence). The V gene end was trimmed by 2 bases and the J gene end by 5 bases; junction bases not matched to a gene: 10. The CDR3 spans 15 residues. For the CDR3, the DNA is TGTGCCTGGAGTAGGGACAGGACCCCGGGGACTGAAGCTTTCTTT. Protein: CAWSRDRTPGTEAFF.

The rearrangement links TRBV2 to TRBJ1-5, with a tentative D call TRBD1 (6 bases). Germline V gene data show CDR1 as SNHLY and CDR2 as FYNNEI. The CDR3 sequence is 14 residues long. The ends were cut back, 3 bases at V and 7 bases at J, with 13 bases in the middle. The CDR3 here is CASSEGRGQQPQHF. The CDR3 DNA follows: TGTGCCAGCAGTGAGGGCAGGGGACAACAGCCCCAGCATTTT.

The chain's CDR3 is CAIIGTRYTDTQYF. The CDR3 nucleotides are TGTGCCATCATAGGGACACGCTACACAGATACGCAGTATTTT. This sequence joins TRBV5-8 and TRBJ2-3, with D possibly TRBD1 on 6 matching bases. Deletions cut 9 bases from V and 2 bases from J, with 16 bases between. Germline V gives CDR1 SGHTS, CDR2 YDEGEE. The CDR3 has 14 amino acids.

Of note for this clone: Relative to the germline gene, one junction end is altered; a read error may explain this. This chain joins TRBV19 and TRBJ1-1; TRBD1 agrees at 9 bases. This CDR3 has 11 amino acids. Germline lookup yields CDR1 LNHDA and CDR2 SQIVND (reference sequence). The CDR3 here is CASSRRDRAVF. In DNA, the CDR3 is TGTGCCAGTAGCCGACGGGACAGGGCTGTCTTT.

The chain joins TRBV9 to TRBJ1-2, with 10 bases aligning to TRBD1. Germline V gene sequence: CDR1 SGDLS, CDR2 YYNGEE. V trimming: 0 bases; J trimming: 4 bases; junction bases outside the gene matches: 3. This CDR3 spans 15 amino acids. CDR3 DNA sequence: TGTGCCAGCAGCGTAGATGACAGGGGGCCCTATGGCTACACCTTC. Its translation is CASSVDDRGPYGYTF.

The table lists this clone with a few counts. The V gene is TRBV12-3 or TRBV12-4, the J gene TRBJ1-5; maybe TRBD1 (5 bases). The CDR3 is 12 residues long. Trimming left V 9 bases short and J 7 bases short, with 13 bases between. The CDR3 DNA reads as TGTGCCAGTTCTGTGGGGGGACAGCCCCAGCATTTT. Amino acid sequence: CASSVGGQPQHF.

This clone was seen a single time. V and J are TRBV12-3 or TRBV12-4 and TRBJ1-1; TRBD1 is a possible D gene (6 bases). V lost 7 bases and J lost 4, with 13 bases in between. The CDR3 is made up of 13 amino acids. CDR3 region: CASTKQGVTEAFF. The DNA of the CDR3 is TGTGCCAGCACTAAACAGGGCGTCACTGAAGCTTTCTTT.

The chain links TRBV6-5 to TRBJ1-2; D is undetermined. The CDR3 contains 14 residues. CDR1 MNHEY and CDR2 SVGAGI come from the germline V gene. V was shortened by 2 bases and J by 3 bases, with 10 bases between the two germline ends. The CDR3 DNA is TGTGCCAGCAGTTACGCCAGTTGGGACTATGGCTACACCTTC. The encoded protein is CASSYASWDYGYTF.

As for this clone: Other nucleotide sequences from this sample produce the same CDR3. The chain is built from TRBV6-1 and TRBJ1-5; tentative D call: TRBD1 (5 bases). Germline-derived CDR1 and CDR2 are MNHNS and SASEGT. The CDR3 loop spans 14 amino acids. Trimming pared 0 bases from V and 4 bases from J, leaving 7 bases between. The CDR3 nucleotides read TGTGCCAGCAGTGAAGCCGGGGGAAATCAGCCCCAGCATTTT. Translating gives CASSEAGGNQPQHF.

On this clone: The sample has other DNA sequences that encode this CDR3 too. The CDR3 DNA sequence: TGTGCCAGCTCACCATACACCGGGGAGCTGTTTTTT. Amino acid sequence: CASSPYTGELFF. The chain couples TRBV18 to TRBJ2-2; D is unclear. The CDR3 is 12 amino acids. The V gene lost 2 bases and the J gene lost 3 bases, with 1 base spanning the gap. Germline V gene data show CDR1 as KGHSH and CDR2 as LQKENI.

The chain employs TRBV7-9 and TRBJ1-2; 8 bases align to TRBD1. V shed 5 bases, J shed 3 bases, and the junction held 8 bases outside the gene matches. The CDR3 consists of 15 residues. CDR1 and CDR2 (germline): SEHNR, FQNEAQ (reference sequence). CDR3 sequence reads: CASSGYKTGDYGYTF. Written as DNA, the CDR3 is TGTGCCAGCAGCGGATATAAGACAGGGGACTATGGCTACACCTTC. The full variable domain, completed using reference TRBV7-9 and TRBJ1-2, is DTGVSQNPRHKITKRGQNVTFRCDPISEHNRLYWYRQTLGQGPEFLTYFQNEAQLEKSRLLSDRFSAERPKGSFSTLEIQRTEQGDSAMYLCASSGYKTGDYGYTFGSGTRLTVV.

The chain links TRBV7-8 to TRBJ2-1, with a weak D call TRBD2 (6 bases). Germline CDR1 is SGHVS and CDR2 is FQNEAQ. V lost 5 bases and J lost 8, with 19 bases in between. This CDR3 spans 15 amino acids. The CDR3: CASSRGTVTTDEQFF. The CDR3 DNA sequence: TGTGCCAGCAGCCGCGGGACCGTTACGACCGATGAGCAGTTCTTC.